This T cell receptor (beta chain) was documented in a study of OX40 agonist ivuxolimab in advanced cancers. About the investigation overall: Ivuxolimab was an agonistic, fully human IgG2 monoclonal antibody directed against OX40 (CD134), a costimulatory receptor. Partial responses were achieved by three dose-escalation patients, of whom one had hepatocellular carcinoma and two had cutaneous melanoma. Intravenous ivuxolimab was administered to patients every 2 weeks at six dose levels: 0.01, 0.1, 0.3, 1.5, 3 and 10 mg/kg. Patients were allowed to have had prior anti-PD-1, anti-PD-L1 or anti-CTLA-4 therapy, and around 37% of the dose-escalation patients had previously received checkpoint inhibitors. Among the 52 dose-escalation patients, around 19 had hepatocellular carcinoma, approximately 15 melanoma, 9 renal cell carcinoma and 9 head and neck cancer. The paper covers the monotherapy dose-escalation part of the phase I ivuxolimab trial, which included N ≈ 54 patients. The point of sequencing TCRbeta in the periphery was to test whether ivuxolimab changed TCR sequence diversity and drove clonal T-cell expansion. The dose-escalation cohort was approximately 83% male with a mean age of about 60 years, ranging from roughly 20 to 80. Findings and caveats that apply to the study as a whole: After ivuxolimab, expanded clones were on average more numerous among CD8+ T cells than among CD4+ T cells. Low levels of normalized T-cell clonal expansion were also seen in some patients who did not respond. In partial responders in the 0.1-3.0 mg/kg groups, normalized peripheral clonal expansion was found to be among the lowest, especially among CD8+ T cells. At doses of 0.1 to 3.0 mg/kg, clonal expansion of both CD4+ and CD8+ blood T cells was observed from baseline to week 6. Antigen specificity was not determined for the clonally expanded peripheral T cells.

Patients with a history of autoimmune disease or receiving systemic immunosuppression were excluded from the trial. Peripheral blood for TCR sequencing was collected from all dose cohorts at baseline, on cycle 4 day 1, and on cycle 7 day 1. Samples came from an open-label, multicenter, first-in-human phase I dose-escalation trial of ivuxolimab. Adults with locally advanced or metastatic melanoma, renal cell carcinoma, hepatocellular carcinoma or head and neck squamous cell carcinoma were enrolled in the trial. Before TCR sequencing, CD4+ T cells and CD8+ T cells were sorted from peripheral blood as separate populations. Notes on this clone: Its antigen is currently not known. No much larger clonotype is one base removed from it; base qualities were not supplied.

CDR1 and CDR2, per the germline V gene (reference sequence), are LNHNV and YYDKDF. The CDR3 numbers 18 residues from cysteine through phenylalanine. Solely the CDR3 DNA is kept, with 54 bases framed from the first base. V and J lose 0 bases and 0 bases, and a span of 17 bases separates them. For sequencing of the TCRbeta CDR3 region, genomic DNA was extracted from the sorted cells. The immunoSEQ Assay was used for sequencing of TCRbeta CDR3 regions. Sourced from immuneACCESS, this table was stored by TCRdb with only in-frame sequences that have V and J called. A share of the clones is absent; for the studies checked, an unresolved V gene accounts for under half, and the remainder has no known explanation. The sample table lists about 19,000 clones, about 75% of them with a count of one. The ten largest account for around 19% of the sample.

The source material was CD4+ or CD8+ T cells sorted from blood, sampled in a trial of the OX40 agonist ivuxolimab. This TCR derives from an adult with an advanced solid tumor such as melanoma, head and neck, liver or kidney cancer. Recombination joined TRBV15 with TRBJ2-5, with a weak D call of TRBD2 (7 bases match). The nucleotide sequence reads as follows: TGTGCCACCAGCAGAGATTGGCCGGGGAGGGGGTACCAAGAGACCCAGTACTTC. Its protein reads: CATSRDWPGRGYQETQYF.